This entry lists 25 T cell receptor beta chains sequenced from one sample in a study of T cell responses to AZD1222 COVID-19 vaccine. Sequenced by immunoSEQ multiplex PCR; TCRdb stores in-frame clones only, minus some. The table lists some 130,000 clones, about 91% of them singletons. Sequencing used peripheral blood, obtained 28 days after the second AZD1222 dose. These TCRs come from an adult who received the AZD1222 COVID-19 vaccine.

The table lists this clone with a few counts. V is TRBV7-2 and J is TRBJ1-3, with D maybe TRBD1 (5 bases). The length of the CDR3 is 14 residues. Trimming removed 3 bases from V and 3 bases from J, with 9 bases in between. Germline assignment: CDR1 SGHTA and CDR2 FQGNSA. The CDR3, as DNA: TGTGCCAGCAGCTTCAGGGCTTATGGAAACACCATATATTTT. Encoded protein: CASSFRAYGNTIYF.

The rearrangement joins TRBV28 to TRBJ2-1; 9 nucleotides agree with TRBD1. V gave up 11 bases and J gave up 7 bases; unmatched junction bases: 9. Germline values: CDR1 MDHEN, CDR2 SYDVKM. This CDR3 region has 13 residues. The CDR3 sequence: CAGRTGVENEQFF. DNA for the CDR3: TGTGCCGGGAGGACAGGGGTCGAGAATGAGCAGTTCTTC.

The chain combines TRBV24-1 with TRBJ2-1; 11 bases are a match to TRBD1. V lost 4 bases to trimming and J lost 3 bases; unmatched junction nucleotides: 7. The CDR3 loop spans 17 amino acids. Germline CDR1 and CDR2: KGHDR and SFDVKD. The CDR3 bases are TGTGCCACCAGTGACCCCCCGGGACAGGGGGACTACAATGAGCAGTTCTTC. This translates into CATSDPPGQGDYNEQFF.

The CDR3 bases are TGTGCCAGCAGCTCAAGACTAGCGGGGCTGTCCAAAAACATTCAGTACTTC. This encodes CASSSRLAGLSKNIQYF. The chain has TRBV7-2 and TRBJ2-4; TRBD2 matches at 11 bases. Germline trimming cut 4 bases from V and 2 bases from J; bases unmatched to any gene: 7. In germline, CDR1 is SGHTA, CDR2 FQGNSA. There are 17 residues in the CDR3.

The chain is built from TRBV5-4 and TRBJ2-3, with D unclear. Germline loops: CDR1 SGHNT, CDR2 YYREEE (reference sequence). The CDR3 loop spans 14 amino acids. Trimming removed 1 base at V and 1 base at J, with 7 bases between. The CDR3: CASSLKQGTDTQYF. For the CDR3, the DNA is TGTGCCAGCAGCTTGAAGCAAGGCACAGATACGCAGTATTTT.

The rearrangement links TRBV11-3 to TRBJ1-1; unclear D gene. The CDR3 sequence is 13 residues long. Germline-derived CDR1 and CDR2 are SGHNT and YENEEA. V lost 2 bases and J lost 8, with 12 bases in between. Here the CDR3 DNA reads TGTGCCAGCAGCTTAACAGTTTACAAAGAAGCTTTCTTT. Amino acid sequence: CASSLTVYKEAFF.

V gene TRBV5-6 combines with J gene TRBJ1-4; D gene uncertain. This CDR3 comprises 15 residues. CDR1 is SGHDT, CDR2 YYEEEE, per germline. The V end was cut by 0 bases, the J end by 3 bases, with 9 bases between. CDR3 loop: CASSLVGSPNEKLFF. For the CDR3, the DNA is TGTGCCAGCAGCTTGGTCGGCAGCCCTAATGAAAAACTGTTTTTT.

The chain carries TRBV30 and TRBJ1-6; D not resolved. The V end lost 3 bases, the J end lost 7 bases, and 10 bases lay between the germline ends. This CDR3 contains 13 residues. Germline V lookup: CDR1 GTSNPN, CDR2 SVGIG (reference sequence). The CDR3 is CAWSLVGNSPLHF. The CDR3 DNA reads TGTGCCTGGAGCCTGGTAGGGAATTCACCCCTCCACTTT.

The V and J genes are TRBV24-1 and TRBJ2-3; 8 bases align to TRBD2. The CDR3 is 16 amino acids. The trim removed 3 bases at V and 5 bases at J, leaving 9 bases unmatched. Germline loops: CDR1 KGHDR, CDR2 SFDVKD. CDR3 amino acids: CATSDISGSGGDTQYF. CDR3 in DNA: TGTGCCACCAGTGATATAAGCGGGAGTGGGGGAGATACGCAGTATTTT.

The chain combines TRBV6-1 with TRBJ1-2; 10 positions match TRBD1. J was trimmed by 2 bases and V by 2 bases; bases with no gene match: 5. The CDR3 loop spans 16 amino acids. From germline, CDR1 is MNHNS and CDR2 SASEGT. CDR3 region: CASSEMRGQGNYGYTF. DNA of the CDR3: TGTGCCAGCAGTGAAATGAGGGGACAGGGGAACTATGGCTACACCTTC.

CDR3 in amino acids: CATSDPTFGYTF. CDR3 bases: TGTGCCACCAGTGATCCAACATTTGGCTACACCTTC. J is TRBJ1-2 and V is TRBV24-1; D is uncertain. V shed 3 bases and J shed 7 bases, with 8 bases lying between them. This CDR3 has 12 amino acids. Per the germline V gene, CDR1 is KGHDR and CDR2 is SFDVKD.

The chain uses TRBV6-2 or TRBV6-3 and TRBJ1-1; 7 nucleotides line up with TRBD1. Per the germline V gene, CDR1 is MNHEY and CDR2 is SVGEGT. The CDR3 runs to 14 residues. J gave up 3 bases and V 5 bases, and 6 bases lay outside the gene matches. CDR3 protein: CASSTTRGDTEAFF. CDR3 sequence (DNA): TGTGCCAGCAGTACGACCAGGGGGGACACTGAAGCTTTCTTT.

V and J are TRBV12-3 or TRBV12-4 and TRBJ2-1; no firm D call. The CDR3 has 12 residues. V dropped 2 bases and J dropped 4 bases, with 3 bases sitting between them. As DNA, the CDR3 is TGTGCCAGCAGTTTATGGTACAATGAGCAGTTCTTC. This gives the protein CASSLWYNEQFF.

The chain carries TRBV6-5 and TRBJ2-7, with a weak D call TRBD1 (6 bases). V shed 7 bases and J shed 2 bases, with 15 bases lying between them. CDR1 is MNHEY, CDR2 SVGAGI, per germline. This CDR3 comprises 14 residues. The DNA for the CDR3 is TGTGCCAGCAAGACGACAGGCCTAACCTACGAGCAGTACTTC. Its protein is CASKTTGLTYEQYF.

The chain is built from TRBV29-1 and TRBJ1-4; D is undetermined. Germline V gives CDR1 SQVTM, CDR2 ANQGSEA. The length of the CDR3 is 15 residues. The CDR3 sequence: CSWQSVPNNSEKLFF. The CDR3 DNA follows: TGCAGTTGGCAGTCAGTACCTAATAATAGTGAAAAACTGTTTTTT.

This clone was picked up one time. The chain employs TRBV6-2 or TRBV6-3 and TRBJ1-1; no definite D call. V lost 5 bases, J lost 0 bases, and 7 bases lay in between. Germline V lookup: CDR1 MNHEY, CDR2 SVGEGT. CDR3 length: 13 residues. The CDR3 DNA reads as TGTGCCAGCAGTCTTTTGATGAACACTGAAGCTTTCTTT. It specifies CASSLLMNTEAFF.

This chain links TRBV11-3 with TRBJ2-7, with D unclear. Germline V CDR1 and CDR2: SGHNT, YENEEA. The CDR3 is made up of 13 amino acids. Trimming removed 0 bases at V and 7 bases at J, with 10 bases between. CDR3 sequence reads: CASSLEGSGEQYF. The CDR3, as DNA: TGTGCCAGCAGCTTAGAGGGGTCCGGGGAGCAGTACTTC.

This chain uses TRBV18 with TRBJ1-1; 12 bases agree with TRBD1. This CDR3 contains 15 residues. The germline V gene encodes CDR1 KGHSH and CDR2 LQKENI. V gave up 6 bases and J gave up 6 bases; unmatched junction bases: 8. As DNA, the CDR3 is TGTGCCAGCTCCCAAATCGGGACAGGGGGCTCTGAAGCTTTCTTT. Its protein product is CASSQIGTGGSEAFF.

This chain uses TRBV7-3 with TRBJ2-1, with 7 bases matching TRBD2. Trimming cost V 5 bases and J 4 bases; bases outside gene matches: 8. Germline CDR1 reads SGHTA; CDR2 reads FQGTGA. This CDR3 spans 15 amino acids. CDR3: CASSPRAGAYNEQFF. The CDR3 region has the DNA TGTGCCAGCAGCCCCCGGGCGGGAGCTTACAATGAGCAGTTCTTC.

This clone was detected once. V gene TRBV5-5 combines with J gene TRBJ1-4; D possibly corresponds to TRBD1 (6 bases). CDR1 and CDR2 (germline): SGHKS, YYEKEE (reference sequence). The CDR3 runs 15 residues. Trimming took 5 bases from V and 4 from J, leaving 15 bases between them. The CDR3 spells CASSQNQGSNEKLFF. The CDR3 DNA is TGTGCCAGCAGTCAGAATCAGGGGAGTAATGAAAAACTGTTTTTT.

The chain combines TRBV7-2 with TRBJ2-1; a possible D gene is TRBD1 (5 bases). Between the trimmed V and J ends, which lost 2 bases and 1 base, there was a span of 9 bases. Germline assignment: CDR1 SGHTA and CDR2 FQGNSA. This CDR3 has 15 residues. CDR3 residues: CASSLQQVSYNEQFF. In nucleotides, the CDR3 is TGTGCCAGCAGCTTACAACAGGTGTCCTACAATGAGCAGTTCTTC.

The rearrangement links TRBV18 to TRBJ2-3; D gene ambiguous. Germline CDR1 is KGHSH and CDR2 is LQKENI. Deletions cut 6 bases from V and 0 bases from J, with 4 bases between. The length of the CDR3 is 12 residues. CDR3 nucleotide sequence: TGTGCCAGCTCCACTAGCACAGATACGCAGTATTTT. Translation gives CASSTSTDTQYF.

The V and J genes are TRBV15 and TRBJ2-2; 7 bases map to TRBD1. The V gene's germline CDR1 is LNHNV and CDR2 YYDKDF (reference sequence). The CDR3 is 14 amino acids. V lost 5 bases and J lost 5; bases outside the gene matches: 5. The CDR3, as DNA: TGTGCCACCAGCGGGGGACAGCCAACCGGGGAGCTGTTTTTT. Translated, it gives CATSGGQPTGELFF.

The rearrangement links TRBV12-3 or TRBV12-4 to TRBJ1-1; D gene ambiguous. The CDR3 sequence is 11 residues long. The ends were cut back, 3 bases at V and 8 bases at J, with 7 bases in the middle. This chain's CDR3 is CASSLVSEAFF. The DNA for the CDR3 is TGTGCCAGCAGTTTGGTTTCCGAAGCTTTCTTT.

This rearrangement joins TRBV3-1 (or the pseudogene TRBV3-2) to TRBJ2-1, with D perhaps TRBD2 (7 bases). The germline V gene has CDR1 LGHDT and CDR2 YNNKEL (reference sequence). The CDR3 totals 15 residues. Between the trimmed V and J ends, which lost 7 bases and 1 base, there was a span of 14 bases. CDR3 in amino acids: CASNLGGRSYNEQFF. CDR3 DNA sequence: TGTGCCAGCAACCTCGGGGGGCGATCCTACAATGAGCAGTTCTTC.